This T cell receptor beta chain emerged from a study of cytomegalovirus exposure and HLA in healthy donors. Regarding this clone: What it binds is not known.

V shed 6 bases and J shed 5 bases, with 10 bases lying between them. The germline V gene has CDR1 KGHSH and CDR2 LQKENI. The CDR3 covers 12 residues. TCRdb keeps only in-frame clones here, not all; method: immunoSEQ multiplex PCR. This sample carries some 160,000 clones, approximately 90% of them seen once, and the ten largest clones take around 3%. General observations from the study: Among the CMV-associated chains, a few were confirmed in vitro as specific for CMV antigens.

The chain carries TRBV18 and TRBJ2-5; TRBD1 might be the D (6 bases). The TCR sequence derives from a man between 18 and 35 years old in good health and CMV-seronegative. The sequenced material came from PBMCs. The CDR3 sequence is CASSNRVETQYF. CDR3 bases: TGTGCCAGCTCGAACAGGGTTGAGACCCAGTACTTC.